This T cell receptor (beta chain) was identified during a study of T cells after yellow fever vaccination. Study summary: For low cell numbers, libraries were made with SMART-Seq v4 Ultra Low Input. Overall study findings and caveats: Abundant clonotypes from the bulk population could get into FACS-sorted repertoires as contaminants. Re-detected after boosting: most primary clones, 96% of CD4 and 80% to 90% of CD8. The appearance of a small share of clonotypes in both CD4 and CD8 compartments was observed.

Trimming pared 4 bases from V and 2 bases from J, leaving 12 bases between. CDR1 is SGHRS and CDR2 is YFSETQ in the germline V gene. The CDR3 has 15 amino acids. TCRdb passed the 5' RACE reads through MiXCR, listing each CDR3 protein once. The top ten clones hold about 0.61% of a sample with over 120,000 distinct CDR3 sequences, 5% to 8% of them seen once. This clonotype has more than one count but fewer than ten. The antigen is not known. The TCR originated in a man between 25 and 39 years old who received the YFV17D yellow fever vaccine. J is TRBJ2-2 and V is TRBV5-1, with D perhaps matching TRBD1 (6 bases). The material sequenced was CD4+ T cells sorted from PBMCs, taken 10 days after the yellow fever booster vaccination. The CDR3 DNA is TGCGCCAGCAGCCCGCGGACAGTAAACACCGGGGAGCTGTTTTTT. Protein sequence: CASSPRTVNTGELFF.